These 2 T cell receptor beta chains were all obtained from the same sample, sequenced in a study of blood T cell repertoires in COVID-19. Assay: immunoSEQ multiplex PCR; the TCRdb copy retains only in-frame clones and omits some. The sample consists of around 300,000 clones, about 88% of them appearing once. The material sequenced was PBMCs or T cells enriched from blood (not recorded which). These receptor sequences come from a woman aged 55-70 years in a cohort exposed to, infected with or recovered from COVID-19 (not recorded which).

This clone came up once. V gene TRBV28 combines with J gene TRBJ2-7; 11 positions match TRBD2. The CDR3 extends over 14 amino acids. Unmatched junction bases numbered 2, after V lost 4 bases and J lost 3 bases. Germline CDR1 reads MDHEN; CDR2 reads SYDVKM. CDR3 coding DNA: TGTGCCAGCAGTTCGGGACTAGCGGACTACGAGCAGTACTTC. This translates into CASSSGLADYEQYF.

The chain joins TRBV6-2 or TRBV6-3 to TRBJ1-2, with D uncertain. This CDR3 has 12 residues. From germline, CDR1 is MNHEY and CDR2 SVGEGT. V lost 2 bases and J lost 3, with 4 bases in between. The CDR3 coding sequence is TGTGCCAGCAGTTACCAGTACTATGGCTACACCTTC. Translated: CASSYQYYGYTF.